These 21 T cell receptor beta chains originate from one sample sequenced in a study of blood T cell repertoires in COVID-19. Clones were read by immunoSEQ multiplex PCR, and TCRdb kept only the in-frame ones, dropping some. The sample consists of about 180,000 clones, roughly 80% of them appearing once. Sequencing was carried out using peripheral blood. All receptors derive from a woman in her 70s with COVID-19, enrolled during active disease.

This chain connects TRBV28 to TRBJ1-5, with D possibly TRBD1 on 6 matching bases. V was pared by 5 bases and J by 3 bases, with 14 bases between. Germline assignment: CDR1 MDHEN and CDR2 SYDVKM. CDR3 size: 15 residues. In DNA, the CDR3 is TGTGCCAGCAGTCAATCAGGGGCGACCAATCAGCCCCAGCATTTT. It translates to CASSQSGATNQPQHF.

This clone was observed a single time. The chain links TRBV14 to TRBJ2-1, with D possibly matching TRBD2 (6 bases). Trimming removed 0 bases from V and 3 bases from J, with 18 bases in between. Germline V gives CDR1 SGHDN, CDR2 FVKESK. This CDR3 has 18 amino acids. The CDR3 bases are TGTGCCAGCAGCCAAGACAAGGGCCCGGCGACTAGCTACAATGAGCAGTTCTTC. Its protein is CASSQDKGPATSYNEQFF.

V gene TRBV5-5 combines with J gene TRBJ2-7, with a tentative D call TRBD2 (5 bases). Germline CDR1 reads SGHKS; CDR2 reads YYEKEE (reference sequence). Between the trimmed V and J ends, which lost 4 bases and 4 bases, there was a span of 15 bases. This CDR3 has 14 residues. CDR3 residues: CASSLWLGVYEQYF. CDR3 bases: TGTGCCAGCAGCCTCTGGCTCGGGGTTTACGAGCAGTACTTC.

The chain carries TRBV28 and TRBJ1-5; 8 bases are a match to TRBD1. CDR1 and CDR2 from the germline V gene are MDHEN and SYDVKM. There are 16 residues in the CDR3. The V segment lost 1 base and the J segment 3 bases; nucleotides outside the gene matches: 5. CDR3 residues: CASSLFSGGPNQPQHF. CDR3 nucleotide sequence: TGTGCCAGCAGTTTATTCTCAGGGGGCCCCAATCAGCCCCAGCATTTT.

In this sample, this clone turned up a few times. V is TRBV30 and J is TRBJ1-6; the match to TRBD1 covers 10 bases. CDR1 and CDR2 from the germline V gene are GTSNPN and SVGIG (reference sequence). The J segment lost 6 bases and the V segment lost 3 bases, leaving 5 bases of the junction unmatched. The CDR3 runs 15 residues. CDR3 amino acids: CAWSPGQGGNSPLHF. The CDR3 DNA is TGTGCCTGGAGCCCCGGACAGGGGGGTAATTCACCCCTCCACTTT.

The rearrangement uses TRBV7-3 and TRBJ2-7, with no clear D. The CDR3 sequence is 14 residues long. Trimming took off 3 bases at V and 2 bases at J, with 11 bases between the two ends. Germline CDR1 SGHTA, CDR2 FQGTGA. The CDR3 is CASSFAPGAYEQYF. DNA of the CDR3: TGTGCCAGCAGCTTCGCTCCGGGTGCCTACGAGCAGTACTTC.

CDR3 loop: CASSRWGTRDYNEQFF. The CDR3 bases are TGTGCCAGCAGTAGGTGGGGGACTCGAGATTACAATGAGCAGTTCTTC. The V and J genes are TRBV28 and TRBJ2-1, with D possibly being TRBD2 (6 bases). The germline gives CDR1 MDHEN, CDR2 SYDVKM. The CDR3 length is 16 residues. V gave up 5 bases and J gave up 4 bases, with 18 bases separating them.

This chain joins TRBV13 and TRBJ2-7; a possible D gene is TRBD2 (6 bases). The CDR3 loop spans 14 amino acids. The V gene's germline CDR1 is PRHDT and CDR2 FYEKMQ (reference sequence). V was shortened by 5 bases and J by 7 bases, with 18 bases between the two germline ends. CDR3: CASSLIAVGREQYF. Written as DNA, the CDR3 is TGTGCCAGCAGCCTAATAGCGGTCGGTAGAGAGCAGTACTTC.

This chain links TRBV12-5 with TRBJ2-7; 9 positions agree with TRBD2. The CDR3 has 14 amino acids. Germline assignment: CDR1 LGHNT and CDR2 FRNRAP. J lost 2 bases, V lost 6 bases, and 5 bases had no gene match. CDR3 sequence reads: CASGRSGRPYEQYF. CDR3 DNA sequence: TGTGCTAGTGGCCGGAGCGGGAGGCCCTACGAGCAGTACTTC.

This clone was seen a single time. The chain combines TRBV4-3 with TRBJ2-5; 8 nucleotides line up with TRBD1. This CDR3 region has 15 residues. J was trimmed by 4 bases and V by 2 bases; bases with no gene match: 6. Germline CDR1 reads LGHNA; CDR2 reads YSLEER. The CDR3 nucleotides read TGCGCCAGCAGCCAACATTTCGGACAGGGAGAGACCCAGTACTTC. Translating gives CASSQHFGQGETQYF.

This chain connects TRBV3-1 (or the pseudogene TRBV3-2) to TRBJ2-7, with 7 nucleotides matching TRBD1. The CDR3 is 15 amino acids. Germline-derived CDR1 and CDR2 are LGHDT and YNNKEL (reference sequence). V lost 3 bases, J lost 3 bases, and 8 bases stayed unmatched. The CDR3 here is CASSHLRDSLYEQYF. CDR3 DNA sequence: TGTGCCAGCAGCCATTTAAGGGACAGCCTCTACGAGCAGTACTTC.

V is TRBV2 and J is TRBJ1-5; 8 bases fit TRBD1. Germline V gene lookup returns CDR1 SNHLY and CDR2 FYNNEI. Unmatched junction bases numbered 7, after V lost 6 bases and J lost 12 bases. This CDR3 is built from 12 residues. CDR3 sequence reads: CASRPGTGGQHF. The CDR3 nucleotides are TGTGCCAGCAGACCGGGGACAGGTGGCCAGCATTTT. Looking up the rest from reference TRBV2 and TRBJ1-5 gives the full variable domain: EPEVTQTPSHQVTQMGQEVILRCVPISNHLYFYWYRQILGQKVEFLVSFYNNEISEKSEIFDDQFSVERPDGSNFTLKIRSTKLEDSAMYFCASRPGTGGQHFGDGTRLSIL.

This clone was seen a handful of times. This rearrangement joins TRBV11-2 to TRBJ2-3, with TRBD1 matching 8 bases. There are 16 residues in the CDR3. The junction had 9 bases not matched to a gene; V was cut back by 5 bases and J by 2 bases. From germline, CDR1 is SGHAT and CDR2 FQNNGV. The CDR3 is CASSPFGQGYTDTQYF. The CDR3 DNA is TGTGCCAGCAGCCCATTTGGACAGGGATACACAGATACGCAGTATTTT. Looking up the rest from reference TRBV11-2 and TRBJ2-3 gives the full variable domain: EAGVAQSPRYKIIEKRQSVAFWCNPISGHATLYWYQQILGQGPKLLIQFQNNGVVDDSQLPKDRFSAERLKGVDSTLKIQPAKLEDSAVYLCASSPFGQGYTDTQYFGPGTRLTVL.

The CDR3 here is CASTPEWGGPMYGYTF. The CDR3 coding sequence is TGTGCCAGTACCCCCGAGTGGGGGGGCCCGATGTATGGCTACACCTTC. The chain uses TRBV19 and TRBJ1-2; TRBD1 is a possible D gene (6 bases). This CDR3 has 16 residues. CDR1 LNHDA and CDR2 SQIVND come from the germline V gene (reference sequence). Between the trimmed V and J ends, which lost 7 bases and 5 bases, there was a span of 23 bases.

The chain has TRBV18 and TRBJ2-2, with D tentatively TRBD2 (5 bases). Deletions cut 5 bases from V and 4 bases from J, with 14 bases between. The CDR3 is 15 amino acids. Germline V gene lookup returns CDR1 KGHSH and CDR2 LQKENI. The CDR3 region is CASSTLASVTGELFF. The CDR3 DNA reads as TGTGCCAGCTCAACTTTAGCGTCGGTCACCGGGGAGCTGTTTTTT.

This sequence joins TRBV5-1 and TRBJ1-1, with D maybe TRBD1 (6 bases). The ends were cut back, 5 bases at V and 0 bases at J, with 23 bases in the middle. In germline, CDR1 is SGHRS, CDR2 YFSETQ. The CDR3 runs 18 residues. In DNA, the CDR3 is TGCGCCAGCAGTTCCGGACAGATCCTGTCACCCATGAACACTGAAGCTTTCTTT. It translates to CASSSGQILSPMNTEAFF.

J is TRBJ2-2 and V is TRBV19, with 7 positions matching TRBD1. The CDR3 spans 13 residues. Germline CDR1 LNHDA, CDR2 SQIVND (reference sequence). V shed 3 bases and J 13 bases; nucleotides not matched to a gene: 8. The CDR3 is CASSILDRVALFF. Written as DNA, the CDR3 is TGTGCCAGTAGTATCCTCGACAGGGTTGCGCTGTTTTTT.

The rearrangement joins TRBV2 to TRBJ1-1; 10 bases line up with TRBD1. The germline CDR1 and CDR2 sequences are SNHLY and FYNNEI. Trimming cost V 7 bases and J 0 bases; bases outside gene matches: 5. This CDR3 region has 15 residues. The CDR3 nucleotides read TGTGCCAGCAAAGGGACAGGGGCGCTGAACACTGAAGCTTTCTTT. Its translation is CASKGTGALNTEAFF.

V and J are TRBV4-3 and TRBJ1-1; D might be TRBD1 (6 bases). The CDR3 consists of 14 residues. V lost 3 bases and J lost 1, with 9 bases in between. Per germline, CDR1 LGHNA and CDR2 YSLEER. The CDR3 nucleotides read TGCGCCAGCAGCCAGGCGGACAGGAACACTGAAGCTTTCTTT. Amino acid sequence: CASSQADRNTEAFF.

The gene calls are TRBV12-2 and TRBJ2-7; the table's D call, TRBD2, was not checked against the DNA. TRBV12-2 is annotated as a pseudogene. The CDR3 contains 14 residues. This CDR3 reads CAREYSGRGYEQYF. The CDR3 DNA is TGTGCAAGGGAGTATAGCGGGCGCGGGTACGAGCAGTACTTC.

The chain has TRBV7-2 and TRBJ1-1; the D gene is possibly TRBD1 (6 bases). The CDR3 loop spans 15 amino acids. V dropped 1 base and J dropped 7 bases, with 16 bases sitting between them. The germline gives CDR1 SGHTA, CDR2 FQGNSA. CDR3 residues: CASSLDRGRGLEAFF. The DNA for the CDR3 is TGTGCCAGCAGCTTAGATAGGGGCAGGGGCCTTGAAGCTTTCTTT.